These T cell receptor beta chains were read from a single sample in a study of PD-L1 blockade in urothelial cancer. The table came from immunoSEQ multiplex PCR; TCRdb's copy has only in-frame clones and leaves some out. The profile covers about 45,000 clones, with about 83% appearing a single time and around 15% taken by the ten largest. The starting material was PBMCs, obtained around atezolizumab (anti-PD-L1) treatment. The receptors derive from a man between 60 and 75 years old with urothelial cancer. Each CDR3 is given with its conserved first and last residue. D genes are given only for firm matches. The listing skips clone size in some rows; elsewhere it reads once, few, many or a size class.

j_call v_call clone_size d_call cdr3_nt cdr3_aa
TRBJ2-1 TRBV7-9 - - TGTGCCAGCAGCTCCCAGGGTGGCGTCAATGAGCAGTTCTTC CASSSQGGVNEQFF
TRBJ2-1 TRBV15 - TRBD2 TGTGCCACCAGCAGAGCACTAGCGGGCGCCTACAATGAGCAGTTCTTC CATSRALAGAYNEQFF
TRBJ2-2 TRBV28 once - TGTGCCAGCAAAGACACGAACACCGGGGAGCTGTTTTTT CASKDTNTGELFF
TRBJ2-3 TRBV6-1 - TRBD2 TGTGCCAGCAGTGAAGGGAGCGGGGGGGCCCCAGATACGCAGTATTTT CASSEGSGGAPDTQYF
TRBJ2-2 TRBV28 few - TGTGCCAGCACTAGAACCGGGGAGCTGTTTTTT CASTRTGELFF
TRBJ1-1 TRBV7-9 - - TGTGCCAGCAGCTTCGAACAGGGCTGGGGCCCCAACACTGAAGCTTTCTTT CASSFEQGWGPNTEAFF
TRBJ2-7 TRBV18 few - TGTGCCAGCTCACTCGGGTACGAGCAGTACTTC CASSLGYEQYF
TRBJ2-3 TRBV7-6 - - TGTGCCAGCAGCCCGCTGACAGGAATCACAGATACGCAGTATTTT CASSPLTGITDTQYF
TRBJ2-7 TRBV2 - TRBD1 TGTGCCAGCAGTGCCACCAACTCGGACAGGGGCCTCCTTTTC CASSATNSDRGLLF
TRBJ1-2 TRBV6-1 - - TGTGCCAGCAGTGAAGCGCTTCGTTTGGACAGCTTC CASSEALRLDSF
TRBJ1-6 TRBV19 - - TGTGCCAGTAGTCCCCGAGAGGGCACTAATTCACCCCTCCACTTT CASSPREGTNSPLHF
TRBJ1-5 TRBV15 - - TGTGCCACCAGCAGTTCACAGGCGAGCAATCAGCCCCAGCATTTT CATSSSQASNQPQHF
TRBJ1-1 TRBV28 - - TGTGCCGGACTCAGCAGCACTGAAGCTTTCTTT CAGLSSTEAFF
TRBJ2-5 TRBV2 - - TGTGCCAGCAGGGACAAGACCGTACGACAAGAGACCCAGTACTTC CASRDKTVRQETQYF
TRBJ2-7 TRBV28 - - TGTGCCAGCAGTTTGGGCAGGGGTTACGAGCAGTACTTC CASSLGRGYEQYF
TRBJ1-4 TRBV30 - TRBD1 TGTGCCTGGAGTCCGGGACAGAAAAATGAAAAACTGTTTTTT CAWSPGQKNEKLFF
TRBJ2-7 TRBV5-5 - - TGTGCCAGCAGCTTTCTGTCCAGGGAGCAGTACTTC CASSFLSREQYF
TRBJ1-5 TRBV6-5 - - TGTGCCAGCAGTTACTCCGGGTCTCAGCCCCAGCATTTT CASSYSGSQPQHF
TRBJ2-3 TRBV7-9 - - TGTGCCAGCAGCCCCGTTACTGCTTCAAGCACAGATACGCAGTATTTT CASSPVTASSTDTQYF
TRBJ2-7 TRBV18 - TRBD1 TGTGCCAGCTCACGGAGCACAGGGGGCTACGAGCAGTACTTC CASSRSTGGYEQYF
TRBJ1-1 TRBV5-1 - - TGCGCCAGCAGCTGGGGGGGGGCGAGGACGAACACTGAAGCTTTCTTT CASSWGGARTNTEAFF
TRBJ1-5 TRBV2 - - TGTGCCAGCAGTGGCGAGGTGAATCAGCCCCAGCATTTT CASSGEVNQPQHF
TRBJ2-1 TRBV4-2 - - TGTGCCAGCAGCCAACAAACTAGTGCCGGCGGTGAGCAGTTCTTC CASSQQTSAGGEQFF
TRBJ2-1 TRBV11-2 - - TGTGCCAGCAGCTCGTCCTCAGGCTCCTACAATGAGCAGTTCTTC CASSSSSGSYNEQFF
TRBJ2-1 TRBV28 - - TGTGCCACCACAACCACGGTCAGGGCAACCTACAATGAGCAGTTCTTC CATTTTVRATYNEQFF
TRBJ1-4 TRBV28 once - TGTGCCAGCAGTCCCGAGCAGGTTATTGGAAAACTGTTTTTT CASSPEQVIGKLFF
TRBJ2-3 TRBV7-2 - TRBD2 TGTGCCAGCAGCTTCGGGACTAGCTTCTACACAGATACGCAGTATTTT CASSFGTSFYTDTQYF
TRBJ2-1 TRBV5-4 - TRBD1 TGTGCCAGCAGGGAGGAACAGGGGGCGCTTGAGCAGTTCTTC CASREEQGALEQFF
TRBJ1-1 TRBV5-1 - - TGCGCCAGCAGCATAGATTTTTCGAACACTGAAGCTTTCTTT CASSIDFSNTEAFF
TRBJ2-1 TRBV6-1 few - TGTGCCAGCATGCTCGGGGATGAGCAGTTCTTC CASMLGDEQFF
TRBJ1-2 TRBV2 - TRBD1 TGTGCCAGCAGAGCGGACAGGGAGGCCTATGGCTACACCTTC CASRADREAYGYTF
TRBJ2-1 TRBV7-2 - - TGTGCCAGCAGCTTCGCAGGGATTAATGAGCAGTTCTTC CASSFAGINEQFF
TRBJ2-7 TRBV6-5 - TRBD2 TGTGCCAGCAGTTACTCGATAAGCGGGGGGCGGGATGAGCAGTACTTC CASSYSISGGRDEQYF
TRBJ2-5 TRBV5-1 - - TGCGCCAGCAGCCCGCAGATCCAAGAGACCCAGTACTTC CASSPQIQETQYF
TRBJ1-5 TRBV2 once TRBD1 TGTGCCAGCAAGGGGCCAGGGGGAAATCAGCCCCAGCATTTT CASKGPGGNQPQHF
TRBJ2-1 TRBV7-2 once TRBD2 TGTGCCAGCAGCATCAGCGGGGGCCCAAACAATGAGCAGTTCTTC CASSISGGPNNEQFF
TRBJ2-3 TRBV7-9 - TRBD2 TGTGCCAGCAGCCCCCGGGGGGACACAGATACGCAGTATTTT CASSPRGDTDTQYF
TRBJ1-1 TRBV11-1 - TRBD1 TGTGCCAGCAGGTCATACACCGGGACAGATGAAGCTTTCTTT CASRSYTGTDEAFF
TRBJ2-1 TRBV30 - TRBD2 TGTGCCTGGCGAGGACTAGCGGGGGACGAGCAGTTCTTC CAWRGLAGDEQFF
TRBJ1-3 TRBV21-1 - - TGTGCCAGCAGCACTCCGAGGTGCTCTGGAAACACCATATATTTT CASSTPRCSGNTIYF
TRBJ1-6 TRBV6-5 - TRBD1 TGTGCCAGCAGTACCGCCAGAGGGGGCTCACCCCTCCACTTT CASSTARGGSPLHF
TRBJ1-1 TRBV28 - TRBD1 TGTGCCAGCCATGGGACAGGGAAAAACACTGAAGCTTTCTTT CASHGTGKNTEAFF
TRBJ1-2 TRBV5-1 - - TGCGCCAGCAGCGGGGGGGGTGCTAACTATGGCTACACCTTC CASSGGGANYGYTF
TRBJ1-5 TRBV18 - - TGTGCCAGCTCACCGGAGACAGGACGTAGCAATCAGCCCCAGCATTTT CASSPETGRSNQPQHF
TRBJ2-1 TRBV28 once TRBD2 TGTGCCAGCAGCCTAACTAGCGGGGGGGTGGATGAGCAGTTCTTC CASSLTSGGVDEQFF
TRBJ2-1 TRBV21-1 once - TGTGCCAGCAGCAAAGCGCGAATGGCGGGGAGGAATGAGCAGTTCTTC CASSKARMAGRNEQFF
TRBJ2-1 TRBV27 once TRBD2 TGTGCCAGCAAGAAGACTAGCGGGGGGGACAATGAGCAGTTCTTC CASKKTSGGDNEQFF
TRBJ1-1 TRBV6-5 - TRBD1 TGTGCCAGCAGTTACTTCACAGGGGTGAGAGGCTCTGAAGCTTTCTTT CASSYFTGVRGSEAFF